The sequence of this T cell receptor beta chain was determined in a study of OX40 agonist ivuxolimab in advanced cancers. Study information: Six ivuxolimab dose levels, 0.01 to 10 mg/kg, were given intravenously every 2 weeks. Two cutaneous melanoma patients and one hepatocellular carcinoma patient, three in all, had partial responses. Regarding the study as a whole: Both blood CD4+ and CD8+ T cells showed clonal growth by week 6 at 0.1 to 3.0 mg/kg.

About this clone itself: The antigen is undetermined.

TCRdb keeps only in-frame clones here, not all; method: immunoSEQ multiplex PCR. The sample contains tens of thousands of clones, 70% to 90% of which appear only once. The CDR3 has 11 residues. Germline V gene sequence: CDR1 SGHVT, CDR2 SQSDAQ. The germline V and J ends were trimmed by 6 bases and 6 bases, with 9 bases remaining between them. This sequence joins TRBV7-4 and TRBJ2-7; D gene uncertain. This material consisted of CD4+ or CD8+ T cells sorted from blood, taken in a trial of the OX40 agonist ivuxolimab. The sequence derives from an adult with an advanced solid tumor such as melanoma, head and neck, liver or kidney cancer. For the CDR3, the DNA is TGTGCCAGCAGTCCCCAATTCGAGCAGTACTTC. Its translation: CASSPQFEQYF.